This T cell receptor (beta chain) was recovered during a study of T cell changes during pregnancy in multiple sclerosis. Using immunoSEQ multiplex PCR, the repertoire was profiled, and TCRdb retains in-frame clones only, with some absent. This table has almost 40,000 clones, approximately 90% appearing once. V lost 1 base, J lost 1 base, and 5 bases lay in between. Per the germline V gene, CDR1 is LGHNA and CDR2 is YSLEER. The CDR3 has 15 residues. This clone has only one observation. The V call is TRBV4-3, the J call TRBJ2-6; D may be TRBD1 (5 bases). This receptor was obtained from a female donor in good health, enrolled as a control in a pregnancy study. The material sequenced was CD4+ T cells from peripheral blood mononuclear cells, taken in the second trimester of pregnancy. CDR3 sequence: CASSQAGSGANVLTF. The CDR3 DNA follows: TGCGCCAGCAGCCAAGCAGGGTCTGGGGCCAACGTCCTGACTTTC.